The 24 T cell receptor beta chains below all came from one sample that was sequenced in a study of blood T cell repertoires in COVID-19. Clones were sequenced by immunoSEQ multiplex PCR, and TCRdb holds only the in-frame ones, with some missing. The sample contains about 280,000 clones, around 90% of which appear only once. Input material: peripheral blood. These receptors were collected from a man in his late teens or twenties with active or convalescent COVID-19.

Regarding this clone: This may arise from a read error, as a much more abundant clone is one base away. J is TRBJ2-1 and V is TRBV19; maybe TRBD1 (6 bases). The CDR3 has 15 residues. Germline V lookup: CDR1 LNHDA, CDR2 SQIVND (reference sequence). Trimming took off 4 bases at V and 8 bases at J, with 18 bases between the two ends. CDR3 residues: CASSTTQDSVYEQFF. As DNA, the CDR3 is TGTGCCAGTAGTACGACTCAGGACAGTGTGTATGAGCAGTTCTTC.

The J gene is TRBJ2-3, the V gene TRBV7-7, with unresolved D. Per the germline V gene, CDR1 is SSHAT and CDR2 is FNYEAQ (reference sequence). The CDR3 runs to 15 residues. Trimming pared 1 base from V and 4 bases from J, leaving 12 bases between. CDR3 nucleotide sequence: TGTGCCAGCAGCTTAGGGCGGTCGAGTCCAGATACGCAGTATTTT. It codes for CASSLGRSSPDTQYF.

The rearrangement uses TRBV12-3 or TRBV12-4 and TRBJ1-5; D is unresolved. V lost 0 bases to trimming and J lost 5 bases, with 5 bases between them. This CDR3 comprises 13 residues. DNA of the CDR3: TGTGCCAGCAGTTTAGCAGCCTATCAGCCCCAGCATTTT. This encodes CASSLAAYQPQHF.

CDR3 amino acids: CASSLAGKRQGARQPQHF. The CDR3 DNA sequence: TGTGCCAGCAGCTTGGCCGGTAAACGACAGGGGGCGAGGCAGCCCCAGCATTTT. V usage is TRBV5-6 and J usage is TRBJ1-5; 10 nucleotides line up with TRBD1. In germline, CDR1 is SGHDT, CDR2 YYEEEE. CDR3 length: 18 residues. V was pared by 0 bases and J by 7 bases, with 13 bases of the junction left unmatched.

The V and J genes are TRBV5-1 and TRBJ2-4; D gene ambiguous. V dropped 2 bases and J dropped 0 bases, with 15 bases sitting between them. Germline values: CDR1 SGHRS, CDR2 YFSETQ. This CDR3 is 17 amino acids long. The CDR3 DNA follows: TGCGCCAGCAGCTTATCACAGCCTAATAAAGCCAAAAACATTCAGTACTTC. Translation: CASSLSQPNKAKNIQYF. Looking up the rest from reference TRBV5-1 and TRBJ2-4 gives the full variable domain: KAGVTQTPRYLIKTRGQQVTLSCSPISGHRSVSWYQQTPGQGLQFLFEYFSETQRNKGNFPGRFSGRQFSNSRSEMNVSTLELGDSALYLCASSLSQPNKAKNIQYFGAGTRLSVL.

The V and J genes are TRBV10-2 and TRBJ1-2; TRBD1 matches 7 bases. The CDR3 is made up of 14 amino acids. Unmatched junction bases numbered 7, after V lost 7 bases and J lost 2 bases. Looked up from germline, CDR1 is WSHSY and CDR2 is SAAADI. The CDR3 sequence: CASNAHRGNYGYTF. DNA of the CDR3: TGCGCCAGCAATGCCCACAGGGGCAACTATGGCTACACCTTC.

This chain joins TRBV6-2 or TRBV6-3 and TRBJ1-5; tentatively, D is TRBD1 (6 bases). The CDR3 spans 14 residues. V lost 6 bases, J lost 5 bases, and 14 bases lay in between. Germline-derived CDR1 and CDR2 are MNHEY and SVGEGT. CDR3 bases: TGTGCCAGCAGGCCTCTAGGGGGTTATCAGCCCCAGCATTTT. Its translation is CASRPLGGYQPQHF.

The chain has TRBV6-6 and TRBJ2-7; 7 bases map to TRBD2. This CDR3 contains 15 residues. V was pared by 1 base and J by 0 bases, with 3 bases of the junction left unmatched. Looked up from germline, CDR1 is MNHNY and CDR2 is SVGAGI (reference sequence). CDR3 amino acids: CASSYYGGNSYEQYF. CDR3 nucleotide sequence: TGTGCCAGCAGTTACTACGGGGGGAACTCCTACGAGCAGTACTTC.

As DNA, the CDR3 is TGTGCCAGCAGCGTAGGGCTAGCGGGGGATAAAAACATTCAGTACTTC. Translation gives CASSVGLAGDKNIQYF. The J gene is TRBJ2-4, the V gene TRBV9; 10 nucleotides align to TRBD2. The CDR3 is made up of 16 amino acids. J was trimmed by 4 bases and V by 0 bases; bases with no gene match: 4. Germline V gene lookup returns CDR1 SGDLS and CDR2 YYNGEE.

The rearrangement joins TRBV2 to TRBJ2-1, with 11 bases lining up with TRBD1. The V gene's germline CDR1 is SNHLY and CDR2 FYNNEI. The CDR3 covers 16 residues. V lost 8 bases and J lost 9; bases outside the gene matches: 15. The CDR3 here is CASSSWGDRGWGEQFF. The CDR3, as DNA: TGTGCCAGCTCCTCTTGGGGGGACAGGGGGTGGGGTGAGCAGTTCTTC.

CDR3 region: CASSRDRGANYGYTF. The CDR3 bases are TGTGCCAGCAGCCGCGACAGGGGAGCTAACTATGGCTACACCTTC. The chain joins TRBV9 to TRBJ1-2, with 8 nucleotides matching TRBD1. The CDR3 is 15 amino acids. The germline V gene has CDR1 SGDLS and CDR2 YYNGEE. V shed 4 bases, J shed 0 bases, and the junction held 5 bases outside the gene matches.

This chain connects TRBV29-1 to TRBJ1-4; 7 nucleotides agree with TRBD1. Germline V gene data show CDR1 as SQVTM and CDR2 as ANQGSEA. This CDR3 is built from 12 residues. J lost 8 bases, V lost 4 bases, and 4 bases had no gene match. Here the CDR3 DNA reads TGCAGCGTTGGACAGGGAAAGGAAAAACTGTTTTTT. Encoded protein: CSVGQGKEKLFF.

This clone turned up a few times. The gene calls are TRBV5-1 and TRBJ2-5; 7 nucleotides line up with TRBD1. This CDR3 spans 15 amino acids. CDR1 and CDR2 from the germline V gene are SGHRS and YFSETQ. V was clipped by 3 bases and J by 2 bases; unmatched bases: 7. CDR3 loop: CASSYSPTGQETQYF. The DNA for the CDR3 is TGCGCCAGCAGCTACTCCCCGACAGGGCAAGAGACCCAGTACTTC. Combining the CDR3 with reference TRBV5-1 and TRBJ2-5 gives the whole variable domain KAGVTQTPRYLIKTRGQQVTLSCSPISGHRSVSWYQQTPGQGLQFLFEYFSETQRNKGNFPGRFSGRQFSNSRSEMNVSTLELGDSALYLCASSYSPTGQETQYFGPGTRLLVL.

Remarks on this clone: This sample includes further DNA sequences coding for the same CDR3. This chain uses TRBV6-2 or TRBV6-3 with TRBJ1-2; D may be TRBD1 (5 bases). Trimming pared 5 bases from V and 7 bases from J, leaving 8 bases between. Germline CDR1 is MNHEY and CDR2 is SVGEGT. This CDR3 is built from 11 residues. CDR3 DNA sequence: TGTGCCAGCAGTCTTAGGGGTGGCTACACCTTC. Its translation: CASSLRGGYTF.

This clone was observed once. The chain links TRBV4-2 to TRBJ1-2; the D gene is possibly TRBD1 (6 bases). Trimming removed 0 bases at V and 8 bases at J, with 16 bases between. Germline assignment: CDR1 LGHNA and CDR2 YNFKEQ. The CDR3 spans 15 residues. CDR3 sequence reads: CASSQEGTRAGGYTF. The CDR3 region has the DNA TGTGCCAGCAGCCAAGAAGGGACAAGGGCCGGGGGCTACACCTTC.

CDR3 DNA sequence: TGCGCCAGCAGCGAATGGCCCAGGAACACTGAAGCTTTCTTT. It is translated as CASSEWPRNTEAFF. The V call is TRBV5-1, the J call TRBJ1-1; D ambiguous. The germline V gene encodes CDR1 SGHRS and CDR2 YFSETQ. This CDR3 comprises 14 residues. With 4 bases removed from V and 1 base from J, the gap between germline ends came to 11 bases. Drawing the rest from reference TRBV5-1 and TRBJ1-1, the complete variable domain is KAGVTQTPRYLIKTRGQQVTLSCSPISGHRSVSWYQQTPGQGLQFLFEYFSETQRNKGNFPGRFSGRQFSNSRSEMNVSTLELGDSALYLCASSEWPRNTEAFFGQGTRLTVV.

The chain recombines TRBV4-3 with TRBJ2-7; D may be TRBD2 (6 bases). This CDR3 has 15 residues. Deletions cut 0 bases from V and 6 bases from J, with 15 bases between. Germline CDR1 is LGHNA and CDR2 is YSLEER. As DNA, the CDR3 is TGCGCCAGCAGCCAAGAAGGAGGGCCCTTTGTCGAGCAGTACTTC. Translating it yields CASSQEGGPFVEQYF.

This sequence joins TRBV6-5 and TRBJ1-1, with a tentative D call TRBD1 (5 bases). The CDR3 sequence is 13 residues long. Trimming removed 2 bases at V and 3 bases at J, with 7 bases between. Germline CDR1 and CDR2: MNHEY and SVGAGI. CDR3 protein: CASSYGDYTEAFF. Here the CDR3 DNA reads TGTGCCAGCAGTTACGGGGACTACACTGAAGCTTTCTTT.

The DNA for the CDR3 is TGTGCCAGCTCACCAACTTCAGGAAAGGACTATGGCTACACCTTC. It is translated as CASSPTSGKDYGYTF. The V call is TRBV18, the J call TRBJ1-2; D is undetermined. Germline V gives CDR1 KGHSH, CDR2 LQKENI. Trimming cost V 2 bases and J 3 bases, with 13 bases left between them. There are 15 residues in the CDR3.

The CDR3 sequence: CASRWTGVRGYTF. As DNA, the CDR3 is TGTGCCAGCAGGTGGACAGGGGTACGTGGCTACACCTTC. This sequence joins TRBV5-6 and TRBJ1-2; 9 bases are a match to TRBD1. This CDR3 spans 13 amino acids. V shed 5 bases, J shed 7 bases, and the junction held 6 bases outside the gene matches. Germline V gives CDR1 SGHDT, CDR2 YYEEEE.

CDR3 amino acids: CASSSPRQGSSYNSPLHF. CDR3 nucleotide sequence: TGTGCCAGCAGCTCTCCTCGACAGGGGAGCTCCTATAATTCACCCCTCCACTTT. The chain uses TRBV7-9 and TRBJ1-6; 8 nucleotides match TRBD1. The trim removed 4 bases at V and 0 bases at J, leaving 8 bases unmatched. Per the germline V gene, CDR1 is SEHNR and CDR2 is FQNEAQ (reference sequence). CDR3 length equals 18 residues.

This sequence joins TRBV2 and TRBJ2-3, with 14 bases lining up with TRBD2. Germline loops: CDR1 SNHLY, CDR2 FYNNEI. The CDR3 is made up of 19 amino acids. The V gene end was trimmed by 6 bases and the J gene end by 8 bases; junction bases not matched to a gene: 19. The CDR3 protein is CASRNPGLAGAPLKRTQYF. The CDR3 bases are TGTGCCAGCAGAAACCCGGGACTAGCGGGGGCCCCCCTGAAGCGTACGCAGTATTTT.

V is TRBV27 and J is TRBJ1-3; the D gene is possibly TRBD1 (5 bases). CDR3 length equals 13 residues. The V end was cut by 7 bases, the J end by 4 bases, with 11 bases between. Germline CDR1 reads MNHEY; CDR2 reads SMNVEV (reference sequence). In DNA form, the CDR3 reads TGTGCCAGCAAAAGGGGTTCCGGAAACACCATATATTTT. It specifies CASKRGSGNTIYF.

This chain connects TRBV7-9 to TRBJ1-1; the D gene is possibly TRBD1 (5 bases). Trimming took 6 bases from V and 7 from J, leaving 15 bases between them. Germline CDR1 and CDR2: SEHNR and FQNEAQ (reference sequence). The CDR3 is made up of 13 amino acids. CDR3: CASSKEAGGEAFF. The CDR3 bases are TGTGCCAGCAGTAAGGAGGCGGGGGGTGAAGCTTTCTTT. Full variable domain (outside the CDR3, taken from reference TRBV7-9 and TRBJ1-1): DTGVSQNPRHKITKRGQNVTFRCDPISEHNRLYWYRQTLGQGPEFLTYFQNEAQLEKSRLLSDRFSAERPKGSFSTLEIQRTEQGDSAMYLCASSKEAGGEAFFGQGTRLTVV.